The clone carrying this TCR beta chain was observed once. The method was immunoSEQ multiplex PCR; TCRdb's version includes in-frame clones alone and lacks a portion of them. The data hold 60,000 to 90,000 clones, with around nine tenths observed a single time. Germline V gene lookup returns CDR1 WNHNN and CDR2 SYGVQD (reference sequence). V lost 2 bases, J lost 0 bases, and 11 bases lay in between. The CDR3 has 17 residues. This record belongs to a study of OX40 agonist ivuxolimab in advanced cancers. Autoimmune disease history or systemic immunosuppression was exclusionary. This clonotype was sampled from an adult with an advanced solid tumor such as melanoma, head and neck, liver or kidney cancer. Here the sequenced sample was CD4+ or CD8+ T cells sorted from blood, taken in a trial of the OX40 agonist ivuxolimab. The V gene is TRBV10-1, the J gene TRBJ2-6; D gene unclear. The CDR3 DNA is TGCGCCAGCAGTGAGGGGGTAGGGAACTCTGGGGCCAACGTCCTGACTTTC. Translated, it gives CASSEGVGNSGANVLTF.